This entry concerns a single TCR beta chain. The table came from immunoSEQ multiplex PCR; TCRdb's copy has only in-frame clones and leaves some out. The sample has roughly 220,000 clones, about 88% seen once. The CDR3 contains 14 residues. The germline CDR1 and CDR2 sequences are MNHEY and SVGAGI. Trimming took 6 bases from V and 5 from J; bases not matched to a gene: 5. This record belongs to a study of blood T cell repertoires in COVID-19. This receptor was taken from a woman in her thirties who had recovered from COVID-19. Sequencing used PBMCs or T cells enriched from blood (not recorded which). The chain carries TRBV6-5 and TRBJ1-1, with 11 bases that match TRBD1. The CDR3 here is CASRRTGGSTEAFF. CDR3 nucleotides: TGTGCCAGCAGACGGACAGGGGGCTCTACTGAAGCTTTCTTT.